This T cell receptor (beta chain) originates from a study of T cells after posttransplantation cyclophosphamide. Looked up from germline, CDR1 is MNHNY and CDR2 is SVGAGI (reference sequence). The CDR3 is 15 residues long. Trimming at V came to 6 bases and at J to 5 bases, leaving 7 bases not matched to a gene. Data came from immunoSEQ multiplex PCR; TCRdb stores just in-frame clones and leaves some out. The sample contains 40,000 to 55,000 clones, none occurring once; 2.2% lies in the top ten. Findings and caveats of the study: Later blood repertoires were often dominated by clones from the donor CD8+ memory compartment.

This clone was counted ten times or more. Its antigen is as yet unknown. Material: PBMCs. This chain uses TRBV6-6 with TRBJ2-1, with 10 bases fitting TRBD1. The origin of this receptor is a man aged 35-49 years in good health, CMV-negative, and a related stem cell transplant donor. The CDR3 nucleotides are TGTGCCAGCAGCCGCCGGGACAGGGGTAACAATGAGCAGTTCTTC. Amino acids: CASSRRDRGNNEQFF.